Listed below are T cell receptor beta chains from one sample, sequenced in a study of shared clonotypes between healthy human individuals. TCRdb's copy holds only in-frame clones and misses some; the assay was immunoSEQ multiplex PCR. The sample contains about 600,000 clones, nearly 98% of which appear only once. The sequencing sample was made of naive CD8+ T cells sorted from blood. Receptors were obtained from a man in his thirties or forties in good health. CDR3s include the opening cysteine and the closing phenylalanine or tryptophan. A D gene is named only where the DNA matches it firmly. Size values are once, few and many counts, or a class for expanded clones, and some rows have none.

TRBV15	12	-	-	TRBJ2-5	CATSSTKETQYF	TGTGCCACCAGCAGTACCAAAGAGACCCAGTACTTC
TRBV7-9	15	-	-	TRBJ1-1	CASSLALGADTEAFF	TGTGCCAGCAGCTTAGCTCTGGGAGCTGACACTGAAGCTTTCTTT
TRBV19	17	-	-	TRBJ1-1	CASSMRQGRALNTEAFF	TGTGCCAGTAGTATGCGTCAGGGGCGCGCCCTGAACACTGAAGCTTTCTTT
TRBV6-5	14	-	-	TRBJ2-7	CASSYRGDYYEQYF	TGTGCCAGCAGTTATCGGGGAGATTACTACGAGCAGTACTTC
TRBV25-1	14	-	-	TRBJ2-7	CASSEQGHPYEQYF	TGTGCCAGCAGTGAACAGGGCCACCCCTACGAGCAGTACTTC
TRBV7-3	13	-	-	TRBJ1-1	CASSAGVMTEAFF	TGTGCCAGCAGCGCGGGAGTCATGACTGAAGCTTTCTTT
TRBV10-3	14	-	-	TRBJ2-7	CAISGRDVAYEQYF	TGTGCCATCAGTGGGAGGGACGTAGCTTACGAGCAGTACTTC
TRBV5-4	13	-	TRBD2	TRBJ2-3	CASSIAGGDTQYF	TGTGCCAGCTCCATCGCGGGAGGAGATACGCAGTATTTT
TRBV11-2	16	-	-	TRBJ1-1	CASSSAGGGLNTEAFF	TGTGCCAGCAGCTCTGCCGGAGGGGGGTTGAACACTGAAGCTTTCTTT
TRBV11-3	13	-	-	TRBJ2-1	CASSLDLDNEQFF	TGTGCCAGCAGCTTAGATCTGGACAATGAGCAGTTCTTC
TRBV9	16	-	-	TRBJ2-6	CASSARDLRGANVLTF	TGTGCCAGCAGCGCAAGGGACCTGAGGGGGGCCAACGTCCTGACTTTC
TRBV29-1	13	-	-	TRBJ2-7	CSVARDNSYEQYF	TGCAGCGTTGCCCGGGACAACAGCTACGAGCAGTACTTC
TRBV6-1	15	-	TRBD2	TRBJ2-1	CASRLAGGLGNEQFF	TGTGCCAGCAGACTAGCGGGAGGGTTGGGTAATGAGCAGTTCTTC
TRBV29-1	14	-	TRBD1	TRBJ2-7	CSVEVGDSSYEQYF	TGCAGCGTTGAAGTTGGGGACAGCTCCTACGAGCAGTACTTC
TRBV28	17	-	TRBD1	TRBJ1-3	CASSGTGGISSGNTIYF	TGTGCCAGCAGTGGGACAGGGGGCATTAGCTCTGGAAACACCATATATTTT
TRBV29-1	11	-	-	TRBJ2-1	CSGWDYNEQFF	TGCAGCGGGTGGGATTACAATGAGCAGTTCTTC
TRBV28	17	-	-	TRBJ2-7	CASSTLPTGRSSYEQYF	TGTGCCAGCAGTACCCTCCCCACAGGTCGAAGCTCCTACGAGCAGTACTTC
TRBV5-4	11	-	-	TRBJ2-1	CASSSMNEQFF	TGTGCCAGCAGTTCAATGAATGAGCAGTTCTTC
TRBV6-6	14	-	TRBD1	TRBJ1-5	CASITDRSNQPQHF	TGTGCCAGCATTACGGACAGGAGCAATCAGCCCCAGCATTTT
TRBV5-6	15	once	TRBD1	TRBJ2-3	CASSLTGQVGGTQYF	TGTGCCAGCAGCTTGACGGGACAGGTCGGAGGTACGCAGTATTTT
TRBV9	16	once	TRBD2	TRBJ2-1	CASSPGTSGIYNEQFF	TGTGCCAGCAGCCCGGGGACTAGCGGGATCTACAATGAGCAGTTCTTC
TRBV7-9	15	once	TRBD1	TRBJ2-5	CASSLTPGGRETQYF	TGTGCCAGCAGCTTGACCCCAGGGGGCCGGGAGACCCAGTACTTC
TRBV27	15	-	TRBD2	TRBJ2-7	CASRGLAPTHYEQYF	TGTGCCAGCAGGGGACTAGCTCCGACACACTACGAGCAGTACTTC
TRBV2	17	-	TRBD1	TRBJ2-1	CASSGRQGWSSYNEQFF	TGTGCCAGCAGTGGTCGACAGGGTTGGAGCTCCTACAATGAGCAGTTCTTC
TRBV5-1	13	once	TRBD1	TRBJ2-1	CASSWTGYNEQFF	TGCGCCAGCAGCTGGACAGGGTACAATGAGCAGTTCTTC
TRBV28	12	-	-	TRBJ2-7	CASSGHTYEQYF	TGTGCCAGCAGCGGACATACCTACGAGCAGTACTTC
TRBV18	16	-	TRBD2	TRBJ2-1	CASDSTGTRSPPGQFF	TGTGCCAGCGACTCTACCGGGACTAGGTCCCCGCCCGGGCAGTTCTTC
TRBV5-5	15	-	-	TRBJ1-2	CASSPVGVFGYGYTF	TGTGCCAGCAGCCCGGTAGGGGTATTCGGCTATGGCTACACCTTC
TRBV13	14	once	-	TRBJ2-1	CASSSEAGLYEQFF	TGTGCCAGCAGCTCCGAGGCGGGACTTTATGAGCAGTTCTTC
TRBV6-1	15	-	-	TRBJ1-3	CASTGWQGLADTIYF	TGTGCCAGCACAGGATGGCAGGGATTGGCGGACACCATATATTTT
TRBV29-1	14	-	TRBD1	TRBJ2-2	CSARTGANTGELFF	TGCAGCGCCCGGACAGGGGCGAACACCGGGGAGCTGTTTTTT
TRBV10-1	17	-	TRBD1	TRBJ2-3	CASSESRQGAHSDTQYF	TGCGCCAGCAGTGAGTCGCGACAGGGGGCGCATTCAGATACGCAGTATTTT
TRBV2	15	-	-	TRBJ2-1	CASSEAGRSYNEQFF	TGTGCCAGCAGTGAAGCCGGGCGCTCCTACAATGAGCAGTTCTTC
TRBV6-1	13	-	-	TRBJ1-5	CASSVVSNQPQHF	TGTGCCAGCAGTGTAGTTAGCAATCAGCCCCAGCATTTT
TRBV9	12	-	-	TRBJ1-2	CASFQGLYGYTF	TGTGCCAGCTTTCAGGGGCTCTATGGCTACACCTTC
TRBV9	16	-	-	TRBJ2-2	CASSVDGGRYTGELFF	TGTGCCAGCAGCGTAGATGGGGGCCGCTACACCGGGGAGCTGTTTTTT
TRBV5-4	14	-	TRBD2	TRBJ2-5	CASSSGLEEETQYF	TGTGCCAGCAGCTCCGGACTAGAAGAAGAGACCCAGTACTTC
TRBV5-4	13	-	-	TRBJ1-1	CASSRGVGAEAFF	TGTGCCAGCAGCCGAGGGGTGGGGGCTGAAGCTTTCTTT
TRBV2	14	-	TRBD2	TRBJ2-1	CASSETGTMAEQFF	TGTGCCAGCAGTGAAACCGGGACTATGGCTGAGCAGTTCTTC
TRBV20-1	11	-	-	TRBJ1-1	CSEVNGPEAFF	TGCAGTGAGGTTAATGGGCCCGAAGCTTTCTTT
TRBV27	13	-	-	TRBJ1-1	CASSFSGDTEAFF	TGTGCCAGCAGTTTTTCGGGGGACACTGAAGCTTTCTTT
TRBV25-1	16	once	TRBD2	TRBJ2-1	CASSPSSGIVYNEQFF	TGTGCCAGCAGTCCCTCTAGCGGGATAGTCTACAATGAGCAGTTCTTC
TRBV5-5	16	-	-	TRBJ2-2	CASDYDREEGTGELFF	TGTGCCAGCGACTACGACAGGGAGGAGGGCACCGGGGAGCTGTTTTTT